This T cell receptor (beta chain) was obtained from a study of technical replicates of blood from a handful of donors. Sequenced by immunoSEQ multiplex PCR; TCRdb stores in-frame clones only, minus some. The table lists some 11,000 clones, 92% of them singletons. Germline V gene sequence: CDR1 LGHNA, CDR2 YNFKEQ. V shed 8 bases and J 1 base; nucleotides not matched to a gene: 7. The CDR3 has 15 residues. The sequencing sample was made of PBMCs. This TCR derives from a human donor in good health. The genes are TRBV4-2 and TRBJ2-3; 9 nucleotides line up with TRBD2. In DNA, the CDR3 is TGTGCCAGCGGGCGGGCGGGGGGGGGCACAGATACGCAGTATTTT. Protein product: CASGRAGGGTDTQYF.